One and the same sample provided the 28 T cell receptor beta chains below, sequenced in a study of blood T cell repertoires in COVID-19. Sequencing was performed with immunoSEQ multiplex PCR; in TCRdb, only in-frame clones are kept and a portion is missing. The sample lists around 300,000 clones, around 84% occurring once. Sequenced material: PBMCs or T cells enriched from blood (not recorded which). All receptors come from a woman aged 45-65 years who had recovered from COVID-19.

The chain uses TRBV11-2 and TRBJ2-1; weak D call: TRBD2 (7 bases). Deletions cut 1 base from V and 0 bases from J, with 16 bases between. The V gene's germline CDR1 is SGHAT and CDR2 FQNNGV. The CDR3 extends over 18 amino acids. CDR3 nucleotide sequence: TGTGCCAGCAGCTTAGTTCGGGGGGCAGGTAGCTCCTACAATGAGCAGTTCTTC. Its protein product is CASSLVRGAGSSYNEQFF.

V usage is TRBV11-3 and J usage is TRBJ1-2; no clear D gene. Per the germline V gene, CDR1 is SGHNT and CDR2 is YENEEA. The CDR3 consists of 15 residues. The V and J ends lost 6 bases and 4 bases respectively, with 18 bases between them. CDR3 nucleotides: TGTGCCAGCAGAGTACGTCGTGAGGGAGTCTATGGCTACACCTTC. Amino acid sequence: CASRVRREGVYGYTF.

The chain recombines TRBV6-5 with TRBJ2-1; 8 bases map to TRBD1. V gave up 6 bases and J gave up 5 bases; unmatched junction bases: 9. CDR1 is MNHEY, CDR2 SVGAGI, per germline. The length of the CDR3 is 15 residues. The CDR3 DNA follows: TGTGCCAGCAGGCCAGACAGGGGCGGAAACAATGAGCAGTTCTTC. Translated: CASRPDRGGNNEQFF.

The chain recombines TRBV10-3 with TRBJ1-1; 7 bases line up with TRBD1. J was trimmed by 5 bases and V by 0 bases; bases with no gene match: 9. In germline, CDR1 is ENHRY, CDR2 SYGVKD. The CDR3 is 16 residues long. Here the CDR3 reads CAISESMGRGETEAFF. The CDR3 region has the DNA TGTGCCATCAGTGAGTCGATGGGCAGGGGGGAGACTGAAGCTTTCTTT.

The chain couples TRBV27 to TRBJ1-1; maybe TRBD1 (5 bases). Germline values: CDR1 MNHEY, CDR2 SMNVEV (reference sequence). Trimming took 5 bases from V and 4 from J, leaving 14 bases between them. This CDR3 comprises 14 residues. The CDR3 DNA reads TGTGCCAGCAGTCCCGGGGGATCAGGCACTGAAGCTTTCTTT. It is translated as CASSPGGSGTEAFF.

This sequence joins TRBV9 and TRBJ1-3; weak D call: TRBD1 (6 bases). V lost 0 bases and J 2 bases, leaving 6 bases between the germline ends. Germline lookup yields CDR1 SGDLS and CDR2 YYNGEE. The CDR3 covers 14 residues. The chain's CDR3 is CASSVEGAGNTIYF. CDR3 DNA sequence: TGTGCCAGCAGCGTAGAGGGGGCTGGAAACACCATATATTTT.

The chain is built from TRBV7-2 and TRBJ1-5; 7 positions agree with TRBD1. V lost 5 bases to trimming and J lost 7 bases; unmatched junction nucleotides: 8. CDR3 length: 14 amino acids. From germline, CDR1 is SGHTA and CDR2 FQGNSA. Here the CDR3 reads CASSPEQGSQPQHF. The CDR3 nucleotides are TGTGCCAGCAGCCCGGAACAGGGGAGCCAGCCCCAGCATTTT.

V and J are TRBV4-1 and TRBJ2-7, with 7 bases matching TRBD2. Germline V gene lookup returns CDR1 MGHRA and CDR2 YSYEKL. The CDR3 covers 14 residues. The V and J ends lost 3 bases and 0 bases, in that order; junction bases with no gene match: 2. DNA of the CDR3: TGCGCCAGCAGCCACGGACTAGGCTCCTACGAGCAGTACTTC. Translated: CASSHGLGSYEQYF.

For the CDR3, the DNA is TGTGCCAGCAGCGACCGGGACAGGGGGATTGGCGAGCAGTTCTTC. This translates into CASSDRDRGIGEQFF. The chain couples TRBV7-2 to TRBJ2-1, with 11 nucleotides matching TRBD1. In germline, CDR1 is SGHTA, CDR2 FQGNSA. The CDR3 extends over 15 amino acids. J gave up 10 bases and V 5 bases, and 10 bases lay outside the gene matches.

V gene TRBV5-1 combines with J gene TRBJ2-3, with TRBD2 identical over 8 bases. The CDR3 totals 14 residues. V was pared by 4 bases and J by 5 bases, with 6 bases of the junction left unmatched. Germline V lookup: CDR1 SGHRS, CDR2 YFSETQ. Here the CDR3 reads CASSGGLEVDTQYF. CDR3 coding DNA: TGCGCCAGCAGCGGGGGACTAGAAGTAGATACGCAGTATTTT.

The V and J genes are TRBV5-6 and TRBJ2-2, with TRBD1 matching over 7 bases. CDR1 and CDR2 (germline): SGHDT, YYEEEE. V dropped 4 bases and J dropped 0; count of bases not matched to a gene: 6. The length of the CDR3 is 16 residues. The CDR3 is CASSDLGQPNTGELFF. The CDR3 bases are TGTGCCAGCAGCGACCTGGGACAGCCGAACACCGGGGAGCTGTTTTTT.

V is TRBV7-9 and J is TRBJ1-3; 9 bases line up with TRBD1. The germline V gene has CDR1 SEHNR and CDR2 FQNEAQ (reference sequence). This CDR3 has 17 residues. Losses at the gene ends were 7 bases for V and 0 bases for J; bases not matched to a gene: 10. The CDR3: CASTPPGQGTSGNTIYF. CDR3 DNA: TGTGCCAGCACTCCACCGGGACAGGGTACCTCTGGAAACACCATATATTTT.

This rearrangement joins TRBV11-2 to TRBJ1-5; no reliable D call. V was shortened by 3 bases and J by 5 bases, with 8 bases between the two germline ends. This CDR3 is 13 amino acids long. Germline values: CDR1 SGHAT, CDR2 FQNNGV. The CDR3 bases are TGTGCCAGCAGCTTTGGAGGAGATCAGCCCCAGCATTTT. This codes for CASSFGGDQPQHF.

V and J are TRBV6-5 and TRBJ2-1; 11 positions match TRBD2. CDR3 size: 16 residues. Looked up from germline, CDR1 is MNHEY and CDR2 is SVGAGI. V shed 3 bases and J 8 bases; nucleotides not matched to a gene: 9. The CDR3 sequence: CASSYPASGRFHEQFF. Written as DNA, the CDR3 is TGTGCCAGCAGTTATCCCGCTAGCGGGAGGTTCCATGAGCAGTTCTTC.

The J gene is TRBJ1-4, the V gene TRBV7-9; perhaps TRBD1 as D (6 bases). Germline V gene data show CDR1 as SEHNR and CDR2 as FQNEAQ (reference sequence). V dropped 1 base and J dropped 3 bases, with 9 bases sitting between them. This CDR3 contains 15 residues. CDR3 in DNA: TGTGCCAGCAGCTTAGTAGGGGGGGCTAATGAAAAACTGTTTTTT. Translation: CASSLVGGANEKLFF.

This chain joins TRBV11-1 and TRBJ1-6, with no clear D. The CDR3 totals 14 residues. CDR1 is SGHAT, CDR2 FQDESV, per germline (reference sequence). V gave up 3 bases and J gave up 7 bases, with 10 bases separating them. CDR3 amino acids: CASSFAQNNSPLHF. CDR3 DNA sequence: TGTGCCAGCAGCTTCGCACAGAACAATTCACCCCTCCACTTT.

The chain is built from TRBV13 and TRBJ1-3; TRBD1 matches at 7 bases. CDR1 and CDR2 (germline): PRHDT, FYEKMQ (reference sequence). V dropped 3 bases and J dropped 9; count of bases not matched to a gene: 8. CDR3 length: 14 amino acids. The CDR3 sequence: CASSFDRDSSTIYF. The CDR3 nucleotides are TGTGCCAGCAGCTTCGACAGGGATAGTAGCACCATATATTTT. The full variable domain, with the rest looked up from reference TRBV13 and TRBJ1-3, is AAGVIQSPRHLIKEKRETATLKCYPIPRHDTVYWYQQGPGQDPQFLISFYEKMQSDKGSIPDRFSAQQFSDYHSELNMSSLELGDSALYFCASSFDRDSSTIYFGEGSWLTVV.

This clone was detected a few times. The J gene is TRBJ1-2, the V gene TRBV28, with 9 bases identical to TRBD1. Germline V CDR1 and CDR2: MDHEN, SYDVKM. V was pared by 4 bases and J by 0 bases, with 3 bases of the junction left unmatched. The CDR3 spans 15 residues. CDR3 residues: CASSSNRGPNYGYTF. The CDR3, as DNA: TGTGCCAGCAGTTCCAACAGGGGGCCTAACTATGGCTACACCTTC.

J is TRBJ2-7 and V is TRBV3-1 (or the pseudogene TRBV3-2), with D perhaps TRBD2 (6 bases). Per the germline V gene, CDR1 is LGHDT and CDR2 is YNNKEL (reference sequence). Trimming removed 3 bases at V and 0 bases at J, with 21 bases between. This CDR3 is 18 amino acids long. The CDR3 reads CASSHPSPSAPGSYEQYF. In DNA form, the CDR3 reads TGTGCCAGCAGCCATCCCTCCCCTAGCGCGCCCGGCTCCTACGAGCAGTACTTC.

The gene calls are TRBV5-6 and TRBJ1-1, with TRBD1 identical over 7 bases. Losses at the gene ends were 0 bases for V and 4 bases for J; bases not matched to a gene: 18. This CDR3 is built from 19 residues. Germline lookup yields CDR1 SGHDT and CDR2 YYEEEE. CDR3 nucleotides: TGTGCCAGCAGCTTGGCGCCGGGACAGCCGTCACGGGTCGGCACTGAAGCTTTCTTT. Translation: CASSLAPGQPSRVGTEAFF.

This clone was recorded once. This chain links TRBV4-1 with TRBJ1-3; 9 bases agree with TRBD1. After removal of 5 bases from V and 4 bases from J, the junction contained 6 bases not matched to a gene. CDR1 and CDR2 (germline): MGHRA, YSYEKL. The CDR3 spans 15 residues. The CDR3, as DNA: TGCGCCAGCAGCTGGACAGGGGTAACAGGAAACACCATATATTTT. It codes for CASSWTGVTGNTIYF.

V usage is TRBV11-3 and J usage is TRBJ2-3; 8 positions agree with TRBD2. This CDR3 is 15 amino acids long. Trimming at V came to 3 bases and at J to 1 base, leaving 3 bases not matched to a gene. Germline V gene lookup returns CDR1 SGHNT and CDR2 YENEEA. CDR3 sequence reads: CASSFGLAGTDTQYF. The DNA of the CDR3 is TGTGCCAGCAGCTTCGGACTAGCAGGCACAGATACGCAGTATTTT. The full variable domain, in which reference TRBV11-3 and TRBJ2-3 provide the parts outside the CDR3, is EAGVVQSPRYKIIEKKQPVAFWCNPISGHNTLYWYLQNLGQGPELLIRYENEEAVDDSQLPKDRFSAERLKGVDSTLKIQPAELGDSAVYLCASSFGLAGTDTQYFGPGTRLTVL.

The chain recombines TRBV28 with TRBJ1-1; no clear D. Germline V lookup: CDR1 MDHEN, CDR2 SYDVKM. Deletions cut 10 bases from V and 1 base from J, with 10 bases between. There are 12 residues in the CDR3. Here the CDR3 reads CATAEGNTEAFF. The CDR3, as DNA: TGTGCCACCGCAGAGGGGAACACTGAAGCTTTCTTT.

V is TRBV9 and J is TRBJ2-1, with 7 bases aligning to TRBD2. Losses at the gene ends were 3 bases for V and 5 bases for J; bases not matched to a gene: 8. CDR1 is SGDLS, CDR2 YYNGEE, per germline. CDR3 length equals 15 residues. CDR3 protein: CASSAGGSENNEQFF. CDR3 nucleotide sequence: TGTGCCAGCAGCGCAGGCGGGAGCGAAAACAATGAGCAGTTCTTC.

V gene TRBV25-1 combines with J gene TRBJ2-3, with D possibly TRBD1 on 7 matching bases. The CDR3 is 14 residues long. Germline lookup yields CDR1 MGHDK and CDR2 SYGVNS. Trimming removed 8 bases from V and 0 bases from J, with 12 bases in between. The CDR3 sequence: CASGGGASTDTQYF. CDR3 DNA sequence: TGTGCCAGCGGAGGGGGCGCCAGCACAGATACGCAGTATTTT.

This clone was detected once. In DNA form, the CDR3 reads TGTGCCAGCAGTTCCTTGGGCTCAACTAATGAAAAACTGTTTTTT. Protein: CASSSLGSTNEKLFF. The chain couples TRBV27 to TRBJ1-4; D unresolved. V lost 4 bases and J 0 bases, leaving 9 bases between the germline ends. The germline CDR1 and CDR2 sequences are MNHEY and SMNVEV (reference sequence). This CDR3 spans 15 amino acids.

The rearrangement joins TRBV28 to TRBJ1-3; unclear D gene. This CDR3 contains 15 residues. Trimming removed 3 bases from V and 3 bases from J, with 12 bases in between. The germline V gene has CDR1 MDHEN and CDR2 SYDVKM. The CDR3 reads CASSLVIAGGNTIYF. The CDR3 DNA follows: TGTGCCAGCAGTTTGGTGATAGCGGGTGGAAACACCATATATTTT. Drawing the rest from reference TRBV28 and TRBJ1-3, the complete variable domain is DVKVTQSSRYLVKRTGEKVFLECVQDMDHENMFWYRQDPGLGLRLIYFSYDVKMKEKGDIPEGYSVSREKKERFSLILESASTNQTSMYLCASSLVIAGGNTIYFGEGSWLTVV.

This chain uses TRBV7-6 with TRBJ1-1; tentative D call: TRBD1 (5 bases). The V gene's germline CDR1 is SGHVS and CDR2 FNYEAQ. The CDR3 loop spans 15 amino acids. V was trimmed by 1 base and J by 6 bases, leaving 15 bases between them. This CDR3 reads CASSLGQLGSPEAFF. The CDR3 DNA is TGTGCCAGCAGCTTAGGACAGTTAGGGTCCCCTGAAGCTTTCTTT.